A selection of T cell receptor beta chains follows, all from one sample in a study of control samples from healthy donors and cancer patients. The data were produced by immunoSEQ multiplex PCR, yet TCRdb's version contains in-frame clones alone and is incomplete. Of roughly 88,000 clones listed, approximately 80% were seen once; the top ten hold approximately 20%. Material: blood. These receptors were collected from a man aged 25-45 years in good health. The CDR3 runs from the conserved cysteine through the conserved F or W. A D gene is named only where the DNA matches it firmly. Size is stated for part of the rows, as once, few or many counts, or as a class when the clone is expanded.

J | V | D | size | CDR3 | DNA
TRBJ2-2 | TRBV12-3/TRBV12-4 | NA | NA | CASRDGTGELFF | TGTGCCAGCAGAGACGGGACCGGGGAGCTGTTTTTT
TRBJ2-7 | TRBV5-1 | NA | NA | CASSPMDGYYEQYF | TGCGCCAGCAGCCCGATGGACGGATACTACGAGCAGTACTTC
TRBJ1-1 | TRBV11-1 | NA | NA | CASSLGPATEAFF | TGTGCCAGCAGCTTAGGGCCTGCCACTGAAGCTTTCTTT
TRBJ1-2 | TRBV28 | NA | NA | CASSLSGAFYGYTF | TGTGCCAGCAGTTTATCTGGTGCCTTCTATGGCTACACCTTC
TRBJ1-4 | TRBV4-1 | NA | NA | CASSQGRVRQRTNEKLFF | TGCGCCAGCAGCCAAGGCAGGGTCCGTCAGCGAACTAATGAAAAACTGTTTTTT
TRBJ1-1 | TRBV19 | NA | NA | CASSIDGNSGQKGTEAFF | TGTGCCAGTAGTATAGATGGAAACAGCGGCCAAAAGGGCACTGAAGCTTTCTTT
TRBJ2-7 | TRBV6-1 | TRBD1 | NA | CASSEVGQGIYEQYF | TGTGCCAGCAGTGAAGTCGGACAGGGAATCTACGAGCAGTACTTC
TRBJ1-1 | TRBV10-3 | NA | NA | CAIRQSTEAFF | TGTGCCATCCGACAAAGCACTGAAGCTTTCTTT
TRBJ2-3 | TRBV6-4 | NA | NA | CASSETDSGADTQYF | TGTGCCAGCAGTGAGACTGATTCAGGGGCAGATACGCAGTATTTT
TRBJ2-5 | TRBV4-2 | TRBD2 | NA | CASSQYAGTSGVETQYF | TGTGCCAGCAGCCAATATGCCGGGACTAGCGGGGTAGAGACCCAGTACTTC
TRBJ1-1 | TRBV20-1 | TRBD1 | NA | CSALRDREAFF | TGCAGTGCTCTAAGGGACAGGGAAGCTTTCTTT
TRBJ1-1 | TRBV27 | NA | once | CASIKFTHTGIDTEAFF | TGTGCCAGCATTAAATTTACCCATACAGGGATCGACACTGAAGCTTTCTTT
TRBJ1-1 | TRBV9 | TRBD1 | once | CASHPGDRGFAEAFF | TGTGCCAGCCACCCGGGAGACAGGGGATTTGCTGAAGCTTTCTTT
TRBJ1-1 | TRBV9 | NA | few | CASSVSPVNTEAFF | TGTGCCAGCAGCGTAAGTCCGGTGAACACTGAAGCTTTCTTT
TRBJ2-5 | TRBV12-5 | NA | NA | CASGLGLFKETQYF | TGTGCTAGTGGTTTGGGCTTATTCAAAGAGACCCAGTACTTC
TRBJ1-5 | TRBV18 | TRBD1 | NA | CASSPQVTGGWPQHF | TGTGCCAGCTCACCACAAGTGACAGGGGGATGGCCCCAGCATTTT
TRBJ2-1 | TRBV10-3 | TRBD2 | NA | CAISSLAGGGYNEQFF | TGTGCCATCAGTTCACTAGCGGGGGGTGGCTACAATGAGCAGTTCTTC
TRBJ1-1 | TRBV6-4 | NA | NA | CASSDGGEAFF | TGTGCCAGCAGTGACGGCGGTGAAGCTTTCTTT
TRBJ1-2 | TRBV5-6 | NA | NA | CASVSGDRLYGYTF | TGTGCCAGCGTTTCGGGGGACCGCCTCTATGGCTACACCTTC
TRBJ1-5 | TRBV6-2/TRBV6-3 | NA | few | CASSYAGGKPQHF | TGTGCCAGCAGTTACGCTGGGGGGAAGCCCCAGCATTTT
TRBJ2-5 | TRBV3-1/TRBV3-2 | NA | NA | CASSQRTLQSWETQYF | TGTGCCAGCAGCCAAAGAACCCTACAGTCTTGGGAGACCCAGTACTTC
TRBJ1-1 | TRBV10-3 | TRBD1 | NA | CATGQGAPTEAFF | TGTGCCACCGGACAGGGGGCGCCCACTGAAGCTTTCTTT
TRBJ1-3 | TRBV4-1 | NA | NA | CASSQGYEGISGNTIYF | TGCGCCAGCAGCCAAGGGTACGAGGGGATCTCTGGAAACACCATATATTTT
TRBJ1-3 | TRBV18 | NA | NA | CASSPQDRGNTIYF | TGTGCCAGCTCACCACAGGATCGTGGAAACACCATATATTTT
TRBJ1-1 | TRBV7-3 | NA | NA | CASSSQGDTEAFF | TGTGCCAGCAGCTCCCAGGGTGACACTGAAGCTTTCTTT
TRBJ1-6 | TRBV5-1 | TRBD1 | NA | CASSLGTGSNSPLHF | TGCGCCAGCAGCTTGGGGACAGGGAGTAATTCACCCCTCCACTTT
TRBJ1-3 | TRBV7-9 | NA | NA | CASSPRRDGTIYF | TGTGCCAGCAGCCCGAGACGTGACGGCACCATATATTTT
TRBJ2-7 | TRBV2 | NA | NA | CASSPSSYEQYF | TGTGCCAGCAGCCCGAGCTCCTACGAGCAGTACTTC